This TCR beta chain appears in the sequencing data of a study of Ad26.COV2.S vaccination and SARS-CoV-2 variants. Whole-study results and caveats: Breadth and depth estimates from TCRs may understate total T cell responses. Non-spike TCR breadth was similar in vaccine and placebo recipients. Spike-specific TCR breadth was greater after Ad26.COV2.S than placebo. Post-vaccination spike-specific CD8+ and CD4+ T cell responses reportedly had substantial breadth.

Data came from immunoSEQ multiplex PCR; TCRdb stores just in-frame clones and leaves some out. Here the sample spans 300,000 to 450,000 clones, around 90% being singletons. The germline V gene encodes CDR1 SGHNT and CDR2 YENEEA. The CDR3 length is 13 residues. V lost 3 bases to trimming and J lost 2 bases, with 7 bases between them. As regards this clone: Its specificity is not known.

The sequencing here drew on peripheral blood, taken after recovery from COVID-19. The TCR originated in a human donor who had recovered from COVID-19. This chain joins TRBV11-3 and TRBJ2-5; tentatively, D is TRBD2 (5 bases). The CDR3 spells CASSLRVQETQYF. CDR3 nucleotides: TGTGCCAGCAGCTTGAGGGTTCAAGAGACCCAGTACTTC.